This TCR beta chain was sequenced during a study of T cell changes during pregnancy in multiple sclerosis (dated by TCRdb to about 2019). Describing the broader study: The study examined how the T cell repertoire changed over the course of pregnancy in women with multiple sclerosis.

Points on this clone: Its antigen remains undetermined. At one boundary the junction diverges from the germline segment, which might be a read error.

Library preparation used the immunoSEQ multiplex PCR assay. This is the immuneACCESS table as TCRdb keeps it, with only in-frame sequences that have V and J called. A part of the clones is gone; compared with another copy, unresolved V genes explain less than half, and the rest is unexplained. In this sample the table shows 30,000 to 45,000 clones, under 95% of which occur a single time. The ten top clones hold more than 0.4% of the sample. From its cysteine to its phenylalanine, the CDR3 spans 18 amino acids. The read is trimmed to its CDR3 DNA, 54 bases read in frame from base 1. Via the germline V gene, CDR1 is SGHRS and CDR2 YFSETQ.

This sequence was found in a female donor with multiple sclerosis, enrolled in a pregnancy study. The chain couples TRBV5-1 to TRBJ1-1; 7 central nucleotides agree with TRBD1. This sample comprised CD4+ T cells from peripheral blood mononuclear cells, obtained after pregnancy. The CDR3 protein is CTSSWVQGVGREGTEAFF. The DNA is TGCACCAGCAGCTGGGTTCAGGGGGTGGGCAGGGAAGGCACTGAAGCTTTCTTT.